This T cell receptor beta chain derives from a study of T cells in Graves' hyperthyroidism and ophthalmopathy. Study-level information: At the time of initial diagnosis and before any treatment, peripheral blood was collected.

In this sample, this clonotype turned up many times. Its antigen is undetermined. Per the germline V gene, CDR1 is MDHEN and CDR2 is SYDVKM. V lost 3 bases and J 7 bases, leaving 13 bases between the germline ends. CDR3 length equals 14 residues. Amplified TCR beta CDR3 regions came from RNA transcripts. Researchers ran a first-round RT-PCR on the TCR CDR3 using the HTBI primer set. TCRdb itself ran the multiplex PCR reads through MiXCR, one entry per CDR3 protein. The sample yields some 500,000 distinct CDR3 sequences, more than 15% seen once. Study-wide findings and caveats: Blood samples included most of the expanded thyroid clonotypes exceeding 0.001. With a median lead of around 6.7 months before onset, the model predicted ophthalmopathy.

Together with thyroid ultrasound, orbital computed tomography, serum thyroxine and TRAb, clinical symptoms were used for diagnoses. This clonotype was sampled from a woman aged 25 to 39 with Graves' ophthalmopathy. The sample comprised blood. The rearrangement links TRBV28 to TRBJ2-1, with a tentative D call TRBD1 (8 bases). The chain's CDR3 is CASSLHRGGNEQFF. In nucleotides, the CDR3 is TGTGCCAGCAGTTTGCACAGGGGGGGTAATGAGCAGTTCTTC.